The 20 T cell receptor beta chains below were found in one sample sequenced in a study of OX40 agonist ivuxolimab in advanced cancers. Assay: immunoSEQ multiplex PCR; the TCRdb copy retains only in-frame clones and omits some. The data hold some 48,000 clones, with over 75% observed a single time. The input for sequencing was CD4+ or CD8+ T cells sorted from blood, taken in a trial of the OX40 agonist ivuxolimab. These TCRs come from an adult with an advanced solid tumor such as melanoma, head and neck, liver or kidney cancer.

The V gene is TRBV4-1, the J gene TRBJ1-2, with D maybe TRBD1 (6 bases). The CDR3 contains 14 residues. Trimming pared 3 bases from V and 3 bases from J, leaving 11 bases between. The germline V gene has CDR1 MGHRA and CDR2 YSYEKL. In nucleotides, the CDR3 is TGCGCCAGCAGCCACCAAGGACAGCACTATGGCTACACCTTC. This codes for CASSHQGQHYGYTF.

The chain carries TRBV19 and TRBJ2-1; D is possibly TRBD2 (6 bases). Germline CDR1 is LNHDA and CDR2 is SQIVND (reference sequence). This CDR3 has 13 residues. V lost 6 bases and J 6 bases, leaving 12 bases between the germline ends. The chain's CDR3 is CASSPGTLNEQFF. CDR3 bases: TGTGCCAGTAGCCCCGGGACTCTCAATGAGCAGTTCTTC. Full variable domain (rest looked up from reference TRBV19 and TRBJ2-1): DGGITQSPKYLFRKEGQNVTLSCEQNLNHDAMYWYRQDPGQGLRLIYYSQIVNDFQKGDIAEGYSVSREKKESFPLTVTSAQKNPTAFYLCASSPGTLNEQFFGPGTRLTVL.

The chain couples TRBV5-4 to TRBJ2-3; no clear D. Germline values: CDR1 SGHNT, CDR2 YYREEE (reference sequence). Deletions cut 4 bases from V and 6 bases from J, with 15 bases between. The CDR3 extends over 14 amino acids. CDR3 bases: TGTGCCAGCAGCCCCAAGGACGGGTCGGATACGCAGTATTTT. Translation gives CASSPKDGSDTQYF.

The DNA for the CDR3 is TGCGCCAGCAGCTCCGGGACAGGGTTTGCCGGGGAGCTGTTTTTT. The encoded protein is CASSSGTGFAGELFF. The chain is built from TRBV5-1 and TRBJ2-2; 9 nucleotides line up with TRBD1. Per germline, CDR1 SGHRS and CDR2 YFSETQ. Losses at the gene ends were 3 bases for V and 6 bases for J; bases not matched to a gene: 6. CDR3 length: 15 amino acids.

The gene calls are TRBV19 and TRBJ2-7, with D perhaps matching TRBD1 or TRBD2 (5 bases each). This CDR3 spans 13 amino acids. The germline V gene has CDR1 LNHDA and CDR2 SQIVND (reference sequence). Trimming removed 5 bases at V and 3 bases at J, with 11 bases between. CDR3 region: CASSAWDLYEQYF. The DNA for the CDR3 is TGTGCCAGTAGTGCATGGGACCTCTACGAGCAGTACTTC.

The chain employs TRBV5-1 and TRBJ2-5; D not resolved. Looked up from germline, CDR1 is SGHRS and CDR2 is YFSETQ. V shed 0 bases and J shed 5 bases, with 11 bases lying between them. CDR3 length: 14 amino acids. This CDR3 reads CASSLGQLGETQYF. The CDR3 DNA reads as TGCGCCAGCAGCTTGGGCCAGTTGGGGGAGACCCAGTACTTC.

This clone was picked up one time. This rearrangement joins TRBV27 to TRBJ1-5; D may be TRBD1 (5 bases). V was trimmed by 3 bases and J by 2 bases, leaving 11 bases between them. This CDR3 is 15 amino acids long. Per germline, CDR1 MNHEY and CDR2 SMNVEV (reference sequence). Here the CDR3 DNA reads TGTGCCAGCAGTTTCCAAGGGGTTGGCAATCAGCCCCAGCATTTT. Its protein product is CASSFQGVGNQPQHF.

The chain uses TRBV10-1 and TRBJ2-7, with D tentatively TRBD2 (5 bases). The CDR3 covers 14 residues. The ends were cut back, 0 bases at V and 5 bases at J, with 11 bases in the middle. Germline V lookup: CDR1 WNHNN, CDR2 SYGVQD (reference sequence). CDR3 residues: CASSESRVYHEQYF. CDR3 bases: TGCGCCAGCAGTGAGTCGAGGGTCTACCACGAGCAGTACTTC.

This clone has just one count. This chain joins TRBV4-1 and TRBJ2-1; 9 bases align to TRBD2. The junction had 10 bases not matched to a gene; V was cut back by 3 bases and J by 7 bases. The CDR3 is 16 amino acids. CDR1 and CDR2 from the germline V gene are MGHRA and YSYEKL. CDR3 region: CASSHLLSSGENEQFF. Written as DNA, the CDR3 is TGCGCCAGCAGCCATCTTCTGTCTAGCGGGGAGAATGAGCAGTTCTTC.

V and J are TRBV7-8 and TRBJ2-5, with 7 bases lining up with TRBD2. With V trimmed by 4 bases and J by 9 bases, 2 bases remained unmatched. The length of the CDR3 is 11 residues. CDR1 and CDR2 (germline): SGHVS, FQNEAQ. CDR3 region: CASSSTSAQYF. DNA for the CDR3: TGTGCCAGCAGCTCTACTAGCGCCCAGTACTTC. Looking up the rest from reference TRBV7-8 and TRBJ2-5 gives the full variable domain: GAGVSQSPRYKVAKRGQDVALRCDPISGHVSLFWYQQALGQGPEFLTYFQNEAQLDKSGLPSDRFFAERPEGSVSTLKIQRTQQEDSAVYLCASSSTSAQYFGPGTRLLVL.

The chain uses TRBV5-1 and TRBJ2-5; 12 nucleotides agree with TRBD1. The germline V gene encodes CDR1 SGHRS and CDR2 YFSETQ. The CDR3 contains 16 residues. J was trimmed by 3 bases and V by 4 bases; bases with no gene match: 7. CDR3 nucleotides: TGCGCCAGCAGCCCGGGACAGGGGGCACGCGAAGAGACCCAGTACTTC. This sequence encodes CASSPGQGAREETQYF.

This clone was counted between two and nine times. This chain connects TRBV5-1 to TRBJ2-7; TRBD2 aligns across 10 bases. V lost 0 bases, J lost 3 bases, and 3 bases stayed unmatched. The CDR3 has 15 amino acids. Looked up from germline, CDR1 is SGHRS and CDR2 is YFSETQ. The CDR3 loop is CASSLDRTSGYEQYF. The CDR3 nucleotides are TGCGCCAGCAGCTTGGATAGGACTAGCGGCTACGAGCAGTACTTC.

The V call is TRBV7-9, the J call TRBJ1-5; D perhaps matches TRBD1 (6 bases). From germline, CDR1 is SEHNR and CDR2 FQNEAQ (reference sequence). This CDR3 is built from 14 residues. V was shortened by 5 bases and J by 5 bases, with 13 bases between the two germline ends. CDR3 nucleotide sequence: TGTGCCAGCAGCCCCTATGGGGGCGATCAGCCCCAGCATTTT. Its protein product is CASSPYGGDQPQHF.

The chain couples TRBV5-4 to TRBJ1-2; weak D call: TRBD1 (6 bases). V was pared by 3 bases and J by 6 bases, with 15 bases between. This CDR3 region has 14 residues. The V gene's germline CDR1 is SGHNT and CDR2 YYREEE (reference sequence). CDR3 region: CASSWQTGRNGYTF. CDR3 DNA: TGTGCCAGCAGCTGGCAAACAGGGCGAAATGGCTACACCTTC. Variable domain in full (rest from reference TRBV5-4 and TRBJ1-2): ETGVTQSPTHLIKTRGQQVTLRCSSQSGHNTVSWYQQALGQGPQFIFQYYREEENGRGNFPPRFSGLQFPNYSSELNVNALELDDSALYLCASSWQTGRNGYTFGSGTRLTVV.

The rearrangement joins TRBV2 to TRBJ1-4, with D possibly TRBD1 on 5 matching bases. CDR3 size: 15 residues. Trimming left V 7 bases short and J 7 bases short, with 19 bases between. CDR1 SNHLY and CDR2 FYNNEI come from the germline V gene. The CDR3: CASIVGGRRVEKLFF. CDR3 in DNA: TGTGCCAGCATTGTAGGAGGTCGCAGGGTTGAAAAACTGTTTTTT.

The V call is TRBV7-2, the J call TRBJ1-2; 7 nucleotides line up with TRBD1. Germline V CDR1 and CDR2: SGHTA, FQGNSA. This CDR3 has 13 amino acids. V dropped 4 bases and J dropped 6; count of bases not matched to a gene: 5. The CDR3 here is CASSSDRRNGYTF. The CDR3 nucleotides are TGTGCCAGCAGCTCGGACAGGCGAAATGGCTACACCTTC.

This sequence joins TRBV29-1 and TRBJ2-7, with TRBD2 as a possible D gene (6 bases). Deletions cut 7 bases from V and 7 bases from J, with 14 bases between. Germline-derived CDR1 and CDR2 are SQVTM and ANQGSEA. This CDR3 region has 11 residues. The CDR3 bases are TGCAGCGGCGGGACTCCGAGGGAGCAGTACTTC. It specifies CSGGTPREQYF.

This rearrangement joins TRBV7-9 to TRBJ2-3, with 14 bases matching TRBD2. This CDR3 is built from 15 residues. Losses at the gene ends were 7 bases for V and 3 bases for J; bases not matched to a gene: 3. The germline CDR1 and CDR2 sequences are SEHNR and FQNEAQ (reference sequence). CDR3 in DNA: TGTGCCAGCATCCGACTAGCGGGAGGGACAGATACGCAGTATTTT. Encoded protein: CASIRLAGGTDTQYF.

This rearrangement joins TRBV10-3 to TRBJ1-2; no definite D call. Germline assignment: CDR1 ENHRY and CDR2 SYGVKD. The CDR3 is made up of 14 amino acids. The V gene lost 2 bases and the J gene lost 4 bases, with 11 bases spanning the gap. The CDR3: CAISEPRRPYGYTF. The CDR3 nucleotides are TGTGCCATCAGTGAGCCTCGACGGCCCTATGGCTACACCTTC.

The sample holds a few counts of this clone. The chain links TRBV10-2 to TRBJ2-7; D is possibly TRBD1 (5 bases). Deletions cut 2 bases from V and 3 bases from J, with 11 bases between. This CDR3 has 14 amino acids. CDR1 WSHSY and CDR2 SAAADI come from the germline V gene. The chain's CDR3 is CASSEDSFYYEQYF. The DNA of the CDR3 is TGCGCCAGCAGTGAGGACAGTTTCTACTACGAGCAGTACTTC.